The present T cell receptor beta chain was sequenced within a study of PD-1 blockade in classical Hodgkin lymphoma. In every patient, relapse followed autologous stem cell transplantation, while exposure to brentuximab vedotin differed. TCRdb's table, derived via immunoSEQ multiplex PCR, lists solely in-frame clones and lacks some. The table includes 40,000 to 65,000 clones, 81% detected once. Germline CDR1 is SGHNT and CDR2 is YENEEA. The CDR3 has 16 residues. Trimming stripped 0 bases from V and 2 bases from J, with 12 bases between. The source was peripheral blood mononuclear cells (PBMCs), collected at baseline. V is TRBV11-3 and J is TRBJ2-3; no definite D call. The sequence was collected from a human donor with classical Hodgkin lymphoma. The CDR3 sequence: CASSLEGRGPTDTQYF. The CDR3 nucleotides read TGTGCCAGCAGCTTAGAAGGCAGAGGCCCCACAGATACGCAGTATTTT.